These T cell receptor beta chains were read from a single sample in a study of T cell responses to AZD1222 COVID-19 vaccine. TCRdb's table, derived via immunoSEQ multiplex PCR, lists solely in-frame clones and lacks some. The profile shows about 110,000 clones, approximately 89% of them singletons. Sequences were derived from peripheral blood, sampled on day 0 of MenACWY control vaccination. All receptors derive from an adult in good health. CDR3s include the opening cysteine and the closing phenylalanine or tryptophan. Fields, in order: V gene, clone size, D gene, J gene, CDR3 protein, CDR3 DNA. D genes are given only for firm matches. Only part of the rows carry a size: once, few, many, or a class if the clone is expanded.

V: TRBV24-1; size: .; D: .; J: TRBJ1-2; CDR3: CATSDSTASDYYGYTF; DNA: TGTGCCACCAGTGATTCCACAGCCTCTGATTACTATGGCTACACCTTC
V: TRBV9; size: .; D: .; J: TRBJ2-2; CDR3: CASSVAGNTGELFF; DNA: TGTGCCAGCAGCGTAGCCGGGAACACCGGGGAGCTGTTTTTT
V: TRBV5-1; size: .; D: TRBD1; J: TRBJ1-2; CDR3: CASSLEQGAHGYTF; DNA: TGCGCCAGCAGCTTGGAACAGGGGGCGCATGGCTACACCTTC
V: TRBV5-1; size: .; D: TRBD1; J: TRBJ1-4; CDR3: CASSRTWTGENEKLFF; DNA: TGCGCCAGCAGCCGCACCTGGACAGGTGAAAATGAAAAACTGTTTTTT
V: TRBV19; size: .; D: .; J: TRBJ1-2; CDR3: CASSIRPFLNYGYTF; DNA: TGTGCCAGTAGTATTAGGCCCTTCCTTAACTATGGCTACACCTTC
V: TRBV7-9; size: once; D: .; J: TRBJ2-1; CDR3: CASRYGDGEQFF; DNA: TGTGCCAGCCGTTATGGGGACGGTGAGCAGTTCTTC
V: TRBV3-1/TRBV3-2; size: .; D: .; J: TRBJ2-3; CDR3: CASSQVQGTDTQYF; DNA: TGTGCCAGCAGCCAAGTCCAAGGCACAGATACGCAGTATTTT
V: TRBV21-1; size: .; D: .; J: TRBJ1-1; CDR3: CASSSNTEAFF; DNA: TGTGCCAGCAGTTCGAACACTGAAGCTTTCTTT
V: TRBV6-5; size: .; D: .; J: TRBJ1-1; CDR3: CASSYSTRGSAEAFF; DNA: TGTGCCAGCAGTTACTCGACCAGGGGAAGCGCTGAAGCTTTCTTT
V: TRBV18; size: .; D: .; J: TRBJ1-1; CDR3: CASSPLHNTEAFF; DNA: TGTGCCAGCTCACCACTTCATAACACTGAAGCTTTCTTT
V: TRBV7-2; size: .; D: TRBD1; J: TRBJ2-7; CDR3: CASSSRQGAFYEQYF; DNA: TGTGCCAGCAGCAGTAGACAGGGGGCTTTCTACGAGCAGTACTTC
V: TRBV7-8; size: .; D: TRBD1; J: TRBJ1-1; CDR3: CASSLERTGGANTEAFF; DNA: TGTGCCAGCAGCTTAGAGCGGACAGGGGGCGCGAACACTGAAGCTTTCTTT
V: TRBV11-2; size: .; D: TRBD1; J: TRBJ2-2; CDR3: CASSFPGQRNTGELFF; DNA: TGTGCCAGCAGCTTTCCGGGACAGCGGAACACCGGGGAGCTGTTTTTT
V: TRBV6-1; size: .; D: TRBD2; J: TRBJ2-1; CDR3: CASSEWGGIQGEQFF; DNA: TGTGCCAGCAGTGAATGGGGGGGTATACAAGGTGAGCAGTTCTTC